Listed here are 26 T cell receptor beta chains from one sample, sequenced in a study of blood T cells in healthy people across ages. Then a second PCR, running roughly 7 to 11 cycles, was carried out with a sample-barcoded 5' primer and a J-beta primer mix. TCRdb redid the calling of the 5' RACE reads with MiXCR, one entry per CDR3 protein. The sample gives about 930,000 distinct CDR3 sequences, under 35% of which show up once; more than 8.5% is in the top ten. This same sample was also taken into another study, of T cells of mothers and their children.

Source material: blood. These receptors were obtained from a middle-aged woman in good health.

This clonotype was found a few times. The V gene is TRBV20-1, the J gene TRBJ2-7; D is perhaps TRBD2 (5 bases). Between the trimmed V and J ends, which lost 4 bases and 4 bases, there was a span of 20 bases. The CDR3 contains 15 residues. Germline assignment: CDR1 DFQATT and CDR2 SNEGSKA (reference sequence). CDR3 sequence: CSAISQSGILYEQYF. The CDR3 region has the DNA TGCAGTGCTATTTCTCAATCCGGGATTCTTTACGAGCAGTACTTC.

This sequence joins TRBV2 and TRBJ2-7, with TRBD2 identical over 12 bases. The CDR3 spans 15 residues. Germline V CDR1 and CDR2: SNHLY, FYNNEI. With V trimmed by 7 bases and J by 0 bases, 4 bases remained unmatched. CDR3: CASIPSGGGSYEQYF. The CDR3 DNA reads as TGTGCCAGCATCCCTAGCGGGGGGGGCTCCTACGAGCAGTACTTC. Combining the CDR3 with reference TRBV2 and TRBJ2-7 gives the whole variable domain EPEVTQTPSHQVTQMGQEVILRCVPISNHLYFYWYRQILGQKVEFLVSFYNNEISEKSEIFDDQFSVERPDGSNFTLKIRSTKLEDSAMYFCASIPSGGGSYEQYFGPGTRLTVT.

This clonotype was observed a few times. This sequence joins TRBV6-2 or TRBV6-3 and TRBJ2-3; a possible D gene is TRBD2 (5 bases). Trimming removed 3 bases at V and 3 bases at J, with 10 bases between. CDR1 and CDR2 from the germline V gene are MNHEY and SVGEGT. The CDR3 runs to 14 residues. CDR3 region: CASSYAGETDTQYF. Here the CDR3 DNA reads TGTGCCAGCAGTTATGCGGGCGAGACAGATACGCAGTATTTT.

CDR3 residues: CASSPRTGPNRTEAFF. CDR3 coding DNA: TGTGCCAGCAGCCCTAGGACAGGGCCGAATCGGACTGAAGCTTTCTTT. The rearrangement links TRBV11-2 to TRBJ1-1, with 8 bases that match TRBD1. The ends lost 5 bases at V and 5 bases at J; junction bases unmatched: 13. Germline V gives CDR1 SGHAT, CDR2 FQNNGV. The CDR3 loop spans 16 amino acids.

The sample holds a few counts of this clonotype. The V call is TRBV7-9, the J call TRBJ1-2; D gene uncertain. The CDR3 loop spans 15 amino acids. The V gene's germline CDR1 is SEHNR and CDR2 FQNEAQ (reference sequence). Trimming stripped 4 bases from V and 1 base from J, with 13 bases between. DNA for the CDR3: TGTGCCAGCAGCTCACCCCTCAGGAGTAACTATGGCTACACCTTC. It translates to CASSSPLRSNYGYTF.

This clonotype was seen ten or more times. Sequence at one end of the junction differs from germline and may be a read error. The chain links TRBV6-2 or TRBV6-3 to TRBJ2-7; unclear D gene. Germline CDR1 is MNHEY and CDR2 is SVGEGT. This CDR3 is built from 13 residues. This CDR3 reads CASNYSSSYEQYF. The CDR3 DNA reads TGTGCCAGCAATTACTCCAGCTCCTACGAGCAGTACTTC.

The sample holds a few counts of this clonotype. CDR3 sequence: CASISYRGATGELFF. CDR3 DNA sequence: TGTGCCAGCATCAGTTACAGGGGCGCCACCGGGGAGCTGTTTTTT. The chain joins TRBV11-2 to TRBJ2-2; 7 positions match TRBD1. J lost 4 bases, V lost 7 bases, and 9 bases had no gene match. CDR1 and CDR2 (germline): SGHAT, FQNNGV. The CDR3 spans 15 residues.

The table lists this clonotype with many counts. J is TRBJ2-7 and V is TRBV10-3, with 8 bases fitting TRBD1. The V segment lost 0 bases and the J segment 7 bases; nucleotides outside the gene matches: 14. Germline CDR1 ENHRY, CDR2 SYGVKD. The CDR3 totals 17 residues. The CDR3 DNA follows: TGTGCCATCAGTGAGTCTTTCCGGACAGGGTCTGGAGGTGAGCAGTACTTC. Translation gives CAISESFRTGSGGEQYF.

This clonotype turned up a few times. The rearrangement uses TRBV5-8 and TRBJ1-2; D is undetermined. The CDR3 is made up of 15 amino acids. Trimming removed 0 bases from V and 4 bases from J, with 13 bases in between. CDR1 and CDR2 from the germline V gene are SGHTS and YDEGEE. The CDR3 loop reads CASSLDTVGGYGYTF. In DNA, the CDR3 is TGTGCCAGCAGCTTGGACACGGTCGGTGGCTATGGCTACACCTTC.

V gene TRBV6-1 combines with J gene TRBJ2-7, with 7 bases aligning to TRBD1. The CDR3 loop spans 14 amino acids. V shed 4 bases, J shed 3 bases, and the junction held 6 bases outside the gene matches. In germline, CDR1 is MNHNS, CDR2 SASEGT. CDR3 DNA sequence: TGTGCCAGCAGTGTACAGGGGTTGGACTACGAGCAGTACTTC. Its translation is CASSVQGLDYEQYF.

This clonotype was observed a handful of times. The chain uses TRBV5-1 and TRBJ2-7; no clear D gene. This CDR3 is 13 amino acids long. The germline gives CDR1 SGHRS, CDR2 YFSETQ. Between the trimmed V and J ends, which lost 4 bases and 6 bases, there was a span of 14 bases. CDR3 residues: CASSPSPGPEQYF. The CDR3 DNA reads TGCGCCAGCAGCCCCTCGCCAGGACCCGAGCAGTACTTC.

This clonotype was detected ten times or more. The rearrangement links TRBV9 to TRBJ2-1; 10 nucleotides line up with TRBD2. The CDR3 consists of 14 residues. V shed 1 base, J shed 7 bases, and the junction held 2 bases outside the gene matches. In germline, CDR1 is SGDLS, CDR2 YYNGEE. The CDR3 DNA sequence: TGTGCCAGCAGCGTACTAGCGGGGGAGAATGAGCAGTTCTTC. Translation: CASSVLAGENEQFF.

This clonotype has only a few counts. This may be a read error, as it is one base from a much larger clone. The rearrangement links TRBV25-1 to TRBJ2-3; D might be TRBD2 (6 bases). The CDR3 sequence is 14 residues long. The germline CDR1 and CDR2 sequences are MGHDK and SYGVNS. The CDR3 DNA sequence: TGTGCCAGCAGAGGAGGTACTAGCACAGGTACGCAGTATTTT. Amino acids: CASRGGTSTGTQYF.

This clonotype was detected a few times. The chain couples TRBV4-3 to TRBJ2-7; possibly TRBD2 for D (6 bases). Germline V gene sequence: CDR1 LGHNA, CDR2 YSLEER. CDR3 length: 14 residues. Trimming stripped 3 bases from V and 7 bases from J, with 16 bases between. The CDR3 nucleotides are TGCGCCAGCAGCCACTCTCCGGGAGTGCGGGAGCAGTACTTC. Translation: CASSHSPGVREQYF.

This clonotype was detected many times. CDR3 sequence: CSARLASGSYEQYF. DNA of the CDR3: TGCAGTGCTAGGCTGGCTAGCGGTAGCTACGAGCAGTACTTC. The chain has TRBV20-1 and TRBJ2-7, with 7 bases lining up with TRBD2. Germline V gene data show CDR1 as DFQATT and CDR2 as SNEGSKA (reference sequence). V was clipped by 3 bases and J by 3 bases; unmatched bases: 8. This CDR3 spans 14 amino acids.

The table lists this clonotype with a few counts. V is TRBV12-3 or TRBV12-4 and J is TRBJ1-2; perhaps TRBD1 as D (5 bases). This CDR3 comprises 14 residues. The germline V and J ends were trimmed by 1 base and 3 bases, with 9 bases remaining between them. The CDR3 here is CASSLGRGHYGYTF. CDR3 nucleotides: TGTGCCAGCAGTTTAGGAAGGGGCCACTATGGCTACACCTTC.

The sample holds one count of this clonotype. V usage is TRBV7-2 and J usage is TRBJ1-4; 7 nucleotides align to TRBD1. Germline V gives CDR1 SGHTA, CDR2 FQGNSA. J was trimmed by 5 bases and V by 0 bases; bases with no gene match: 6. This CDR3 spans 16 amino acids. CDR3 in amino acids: CASSLASGGWNEKLFF. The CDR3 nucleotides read TGTGCCAGCAGCTTAGCTTCAGGGGGGTGGAATGAAAAACTGTTTTTT.

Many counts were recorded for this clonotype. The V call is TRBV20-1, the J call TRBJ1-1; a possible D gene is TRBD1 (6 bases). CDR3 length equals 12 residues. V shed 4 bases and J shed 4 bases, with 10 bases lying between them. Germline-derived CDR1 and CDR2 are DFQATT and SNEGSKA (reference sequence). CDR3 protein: CSATDRSTEAFF. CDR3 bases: TGCAGTGCTACTGACAGGTCCACTGAAGCTTTCTTT.

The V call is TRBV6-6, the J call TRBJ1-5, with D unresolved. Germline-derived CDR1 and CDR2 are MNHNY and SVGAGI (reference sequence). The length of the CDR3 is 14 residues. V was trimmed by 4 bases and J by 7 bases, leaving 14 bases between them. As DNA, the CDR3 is TGTGCCAGCAGTTTGGGCCAGGTGGGCCAGCCCCAGCATTTT. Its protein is CASSLGQVGQPQHF.

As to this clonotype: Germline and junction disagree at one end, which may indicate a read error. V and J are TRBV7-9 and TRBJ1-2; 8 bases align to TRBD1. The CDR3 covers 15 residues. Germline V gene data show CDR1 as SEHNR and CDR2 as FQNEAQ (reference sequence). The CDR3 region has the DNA TGTGCCGGCAGCCCCACAGGGGGGATTAACTATGGCTACACCTTC. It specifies CAGSPTGGINYGYTF.

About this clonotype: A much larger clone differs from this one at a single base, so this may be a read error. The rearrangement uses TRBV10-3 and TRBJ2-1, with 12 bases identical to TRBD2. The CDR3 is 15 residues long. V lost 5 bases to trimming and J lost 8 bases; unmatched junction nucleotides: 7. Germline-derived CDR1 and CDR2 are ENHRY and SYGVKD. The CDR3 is CAISSLAGGPDEQFF. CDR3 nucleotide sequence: TGTGCCATCAGTTCCCTAGCGGGGGGGCCCGATGAGCAGTTCTTC.

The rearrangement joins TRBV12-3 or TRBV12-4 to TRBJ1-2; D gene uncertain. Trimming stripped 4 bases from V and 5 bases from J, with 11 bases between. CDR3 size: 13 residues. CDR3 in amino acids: CASSSVGGYGYTF. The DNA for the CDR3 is TGTGCCAGCAGTTCGGTTGGAGGGTATGGCTACACCTTC.

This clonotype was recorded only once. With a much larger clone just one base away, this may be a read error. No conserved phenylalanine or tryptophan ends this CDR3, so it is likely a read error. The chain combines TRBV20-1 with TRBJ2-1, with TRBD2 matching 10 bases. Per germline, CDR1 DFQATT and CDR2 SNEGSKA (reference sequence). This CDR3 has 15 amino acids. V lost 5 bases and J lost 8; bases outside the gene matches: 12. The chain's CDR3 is CSASQSGGAVYEQFS. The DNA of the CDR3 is TGCAGTGCTTCCCAAAGCGGGGGGGCCGTATATGAGCAGTTCTCC.

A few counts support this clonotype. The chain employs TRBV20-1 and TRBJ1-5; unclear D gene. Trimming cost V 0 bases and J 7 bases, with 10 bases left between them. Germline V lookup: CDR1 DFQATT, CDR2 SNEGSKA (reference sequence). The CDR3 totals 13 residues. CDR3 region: CSARDPPRQPQHF. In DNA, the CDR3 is TGCAGTGCTAGAGATCCCCCGAGGCAGCCCCAGCATTTT.

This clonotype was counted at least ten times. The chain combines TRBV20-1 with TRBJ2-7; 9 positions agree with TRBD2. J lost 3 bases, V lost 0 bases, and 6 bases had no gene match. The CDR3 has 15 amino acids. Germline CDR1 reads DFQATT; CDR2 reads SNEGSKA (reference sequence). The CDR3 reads CSARDRGSGGYEQYF. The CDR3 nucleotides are TGCAGTGCTAGAGATCGGGGTAGCGGGGGCTACGAGCAGTACTTC.

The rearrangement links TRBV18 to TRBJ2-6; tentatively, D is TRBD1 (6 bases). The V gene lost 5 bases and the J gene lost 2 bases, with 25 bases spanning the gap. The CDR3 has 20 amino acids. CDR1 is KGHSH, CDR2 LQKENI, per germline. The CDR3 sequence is CASSYQGLLTGTTGANVLTF. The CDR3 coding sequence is TGTGCCAGCTCATACCAGGGCCTTCTCACCGGGACAACTGGGGCCAACGTCCTGACTTTC.